This T cell receptor beta chain was recorded in a study of T cells in Graves' hyperthyroidism and ophthalmopathy. Stable Graves' hyperthyroidism meant no ophthalmopathy progression within 18 months. This clonotype was detected ten times or more. V was cut by 3 bases and J by 4 bases, with 15 bases left in between. From germline, CDR1 is DFQATT and CDR2 SNEGSKA (reference sequence). CDR3 length: 14 residues. Amplification of TCR beta CDR3 regions was performed using RNA transcripts as template. The TCR CDR3 was amplified in a first-round RT-PCR using the HTBI primer set. MiXCR, run by TCRdb on the multiplex PCR reads, gives a single entry per CDR3 protein. The sample includes around 420,000 distinct CDR3 sequences, roughly an eighth of them seen just once.

The rearrangement joins TRBV20-1 to TRBJ1-2, with D possibly being TRBD1 (5 bases). The sequence was obtained from a woman aged 18-29 years with Graves' hyperthyroidism. Source material: blood. The CDR3 loop reads CSARPQGGGYGYTF. As DNA, the CDR3 is TGCAGTGCTAGGCCCCAGGGAGGAGGCTATGGCTACACCTTC.